These 19 T cell receptor beta chains were sequenced from one sample in a study of T cell responses to AZD1222 COVID-19 vaccine. The assay was immunoSEQ multiplex PCR, and TCRdb's table has in-frame clones only and misses some. The profile covers around 170,000 clones, with approximately 91% appearing a single time and more than 0.75% taken by the ten largest. The sample was peripheral blood, taken on day 0 of AZD1222 vaccination. The receptors here all came from an adult in good health.

CDR3 protein: CASRPTGSGNTIYF. Here the CDR3 DNA reads TGTGCCAGTAGGCCGACGGGGTCTGGAAACACCATATATTTT. The chain is built from TRBV19 and TRBJ1-3; the D is unclear. This CDR3 comprises 14 residues. The V end lost 6 bases, the J end lost 1 base, and 10 bases lay between the germline ends. CDR1 LNHDA and CDR2 SQIVND come from the germline V gene (reference sequence).

The CDR3 region is CASSLFANEQFF. DNA for the CDR3: TGTGCCAGCAGTTTATTTGCGAATGAGCAGTTCTTC. This chain connects TRBV12-3 or TRBV12-4 to TRBJ2-1, with D hard to call. The CDR3 consists of 12 residues. The germline V and J ends were trimmed by 2 bases and 7 bases, with 6 bases remaining between them.

This chain joins TRBV11-1 and TRBJ2-5; D gene unclear. There are 14 residues in the CDR3. Germline assignment: CDR1 SGHAT and CDR2 FQDESV (reference sequence). Trimming cost V 5 bases and J 1 base, with 11 bases left between them. This CDR3 is CASSRSETQETQYF. For the CDR3, the DNA is TGTGCCAGCAGCAGGAGCGAGACCCAAGAGACCCAGTACTTC.

The rearrangement joins TRBV5-1 to TRBJ2-3, with D perhaps given as TRBD1 or TRBD2 (5 bases each). There are 14 residues in the CDR3. Germline V CDR1 and CDR2: SGHRS, YFSETQ. Trimming removed 8 bases at V and 1 base at J, with 14 bases between. CDR3 in amino acids: CASAGAMRTDTQYF. The CDR3 coding sequence is TGCGCCAGTGCCGGGGCAATGCGCACAGATACGCAGTATTTT.

The chain links TRBV5-6 to TRBJ1-6; a weak D match, TRBD1 (6 bases). The CDR3 runs to 14 residues. Looked up from germline, CDR1 is SGHDT and CDR2 is YYEEEE. Trimming removed 0 bases at V and 6 bases at J, with 7 bases between. Written as DNA, the CDR3 is TGTGCCAGCAGCTTGGCAGGGGTTAATTCACCCCTCCACTTT. Amino acid sequence: CASSLAGVNSPLHF.

J is TRBJ2-5 and V is TRBV7-8; TRBD1 might be the D (5 bases). With 8 bases removed from V and 1 base from J, the gap between germline ends came to 26 bases. This CDR3 has 18 residues. CDR1 and CDR2 from the germline V gene are SGHVS and FQNEAQ. The CDR3 DNA follows: TGTGCCAGCGGCACACTTAGGGGCAGGGAAGACCCCCAAGAGACCCAGTACTTC. Its translation is CASGTLRGREDPQETQYF.

The chain employs TRBV4-2 and TRBJ1-4; TRBD1 agrees at 7 bases. This CDR3 is built from 15 residues. Germline V gene lookup returns CDR1 LGHNA and CDR2 YNFKEQ. The junction had 10 bases not matched to a gene; V was cut back by 4 bases and J by 8 bases. The CDR3 DNA reads as TGTGCCAGCAGCCTAGGCGACAGGGATGGGGAAAAACTGTTTTTT. Its translation: CASSLGDRDGEKLFF.

This chain links TRBV28 with TRBJ2-7, with 11 bases matching TRBD1. Germline V gene data show CDR1 as MDHEN and CDR2 as SYDVKM. This CDR3 region has 14 residues. V shed 8 bases and J 3 bases; nucleotides not matched to a gene: 6. The CDR3: CASCRDRGNYEQYF. For the CDR3, the DNA is TGTGCCAGCTGCCGGGACAGGGGGAACTACGAGCAGTACTTC.

The chain combines TRBV19 with TRBJ1-3, with a tentative D call TRBD1 (6 bases). The CDR3 runs 16 residues. The germline V and J ends were trimmed by 5 bases and 8 bases, with 22 bases remaining between them. From germline, CDR1 is LNHDA and CDR2 SQIVND (reference sequence). CDR3 protein: CASSVAGDGIGDTIYF. The CDR3 nucleotides are TGTGCCAGTAGTGTCGCAGGGGACGGTATAGGAGACACCATATATTTT.

J is TRBJ2-7 and V is TRBV12-5, with 7 positions matching TRBD1. The CDR3 runs to 16 residues. The germline V gene encodes CDR1 LGHNT and CDR2 FRNRAP. With V trimmed by 1 base and J by 2 bases, 8 bases remained unmatched. In DNA form, the CDR3 reads TGTGCTAGTGGTTTGGCTGTGGGACAGTACCCCTACGAGCAGTACTTC. Translating gives CASGLAVGQYPYEQYF.

The rearrangement joins TRBV14 to TRBJ1-1; D perhaps matches TRBD1 (5 bases). The CDR3 has 13 residues. Trimming shortened V by 4 bases and J by 3 bases, and 9 bases separated the two germline ends. Germline-derived CDR1 and CDR2 are SGHDN and FVKESK. The CDR3 sequence is CASSPGLYTEAFF. The CDR3 coding sequence is TGTGCCAGCAGCCCGGGACTGTACACTGAAGCTTTCTTT.

The chain joins TRBV5-5 to TRBJ2-7; TRBD2 agrees at 10 bases. With V trimmed by 4 bases and J by 0 bases, 4 bases remained unmatched. The CDR3 loop spans 15 amino acids. Germline V gives CDR1 SGHKS, CDR2 YYEKEE (reference sequence). CDR3 sequence: CASSVSGRSSYEQYF. CDR3 nucleotide sequence: TGTGCCAGCAGCGTTAGCGGGAGGAGCTCCTACGAGCAGTACTTC.

This clone was recorded only once. V gene TRBV28 combines with J gene TRBJ2-3, with D perhaps TRBD2 (5 bases). Looked up from germline, CDR1 is MDHEN and CDR2 is SYDVKM. This CDR3 contains 10 residues. V was trimmed by 8 bases and J by 7 bases, leaving 7 bases between them. The CDR3 DNA reads TGTGCCAGCGAGGGATATACGCAGTATTTT. Its translation is CASEGYTQYF.

V and J are TRBV11-2 and TRBJ2-2; D could derive from TRBD1 or TRBD2 (5 bases each). The CDR3 has 15 residues. Per the germline V gene, CDR1 is SGHAT and CDR2 is FQNNGV. V was shortened by 5 bases and J by 5 bases, with 15 bases between the two germline ends. CDR3 region: CASSLSGTATGELFF. For the CDR3, the DNA is TGTGCCAGCAGCCTATCCGGGACCGCAACCGGGGAGCTGTTTTTT.

To note about this clone: In the same sample, other DNA sequences code for this CDR3. This chain uses TRBV3-1 (or the pseudogene TRBV3-2) with TRBJ2-7, with 10 bases lining up with TRBD1. The CDR3 has 14 residues. CDR1 and CDR2 from the germline V gene are LGHDT and YNNKEL (reference sequence). V shed 6 bases and J 4 bases; nucleotides not matched to a gene: 6. The CDR3 sequence is CASRPGTGVYEQYF. In DNA form, the CDR3 reads TGTGCCAGCAGACCCGGGACAGGGGTTTACGAGCAGTACTTC.

This rearrangement joins TRBV5-6 to TRBJ2-7, with TRBD1 matching over 7 bases. The CDR3 is made up of 14 amino acids. CDR1 is SGHDT and CDR2 is YYEEEE in the germline V gene. V lost 2 bases, J lost 1 base, and 3 bases stayed unmatched. Here the CDR3 DNA reads TGTGCCAGCAGCTTATTGGGACAGTCCTACGAGCAGTACTTC. Its protein is CASSLLGQSYEQYF.

The chain recombines TRBV19 with TRBJ2-7; 11 positions agree with TRBD1. Germline assignment: CDR1 LNHDA and CDR2 SQIVND (reference sequence). With 4 bases clipped from V and 3 bases from J, the junction kept 2 bases outside the gene matches. The CDR3 covers 14 residues. CDR3 nucleotides: TGTGCCAGTAGTACGGGACAGGGGGTCTACGAGCAGTACTTC. As protein: CASSTGQGVYEQYF.

This chain links TRBV5-1 with TRBJ2-7; TRBD2 agrees at 7 bases. The CDR3 extends over 15 amino acids. Losses at the gene ends were 0 bases for V and 5 bases for J; bases not matched to a gene: 8. Germline-derived CDR1 and CDR2 are SGHRS and YFSETQ. CDR3 amino acids: CASSLGGGSINEQYF. In DNA, the CDR3 is TGCGCCAGCAGCTTGGGAGGCGGGAGTATCAACGAGCAGTACTTC.

The V gene is TRBV5-1, the J gene TRBJ2-1, with a weak D call TRBD2 (6 bases). The V end was cut by 0 bases, the J end by 0 bases, with 13 bases between. The V gene's germline CDR1 is SGHRS and CDR2 YFSETQ. The CDR3 has 17 residues. The CDR3: CASSLAASASSYNEQFF. CDR3 nucleotide sequence: TGCGCCAGCAGCTTGGCGGCTAGCGCCAGCTCCTACAATGAGCAGTTCTTC.